Each of the 5 T cell receptor beta chains below was sequenced from the same sample in a study of blood T cell repertoires in COVID-19. The repertoire was sequenced with immunoSEQ multiplex PCR; TCRdb's copy has only in-frame clones and lacks some. Counted here are approximately 200,000 clones, around 79% occurring once; the ten biggest clones make up 15% to 20%. Sample: peripheral blood. These receptors were taken from a man in his 60s with active or convalescent COVID-19.

The chain carries TRBV6-5 and TRBJ2-3; D is unclear. The germline CDR1 and CDR2 sequences are MNHEY and SVGAGI. The CDR3 contains 13 residues. V shed 3 bases and J shed 6 bases, with 10 bases lying between them. The CDR3 DNA reads as TGTGCCAGCAGTTATGGCCCCGGGGATACGCAGTATTTT. This gives the protein CASSYGPGDTQYF.

This rearrangement joins TRBV5-5 to TRBJ2-2; maybe TRBD2 (5 bases). The CDR3 runs 17 residues. The germline CDR1 and CDR2 sequences are SGHKS and YYEKEE (reference sequence). Trimming removed 2 bases at V and 0 bases at J, with 14 bases between. CDR3 protein: CASSLGPTRANTGELFF. Here the CDR3 DNA reads TGTGCCAGCAGCTTAGGACCTACTAGGGCGAACACCGGGGAGCTGTTTTTT.

V gene TRBV11-2 combines with J gene TRBJ2-7; 9 nucleotides align to TRBD2. V lost 3 bases and J lost 9; bases outside the gene matches: 6. The CDR3 consists of 13 residues. Germline V gives CDR1 SGHAT, CDR2 FQNNGV. The CDR3 is CASSLGSGSGQYF. CDR3 DNA sequence: TGTGCCAGCAGCTTGGGTAGCGGGAGTGGGCAGTACTTC.

The chain carries TRBV19 and TRBJ1-1; D remains unclear. V gave up 5 bases and J gave up 2 bases, with 15 bases separating them. CDR3 length equals 15 residues. Germline V gene sequence: CDR1 LNHDA, CDR2 SQIVND (reference sequence). CDR3 protein: CASSPRLPGNTEAFF. For the CDR3, the DNA is TGTGCCAGTAGTCCCCGATTACCGGGAAACACTGAAGCTTTCTTT.

The chain combines TRBV20-1 with TRBJ1-5; perhaps TRBD1 as D (5 bases). The length of the CDR3 is 11 residues. Looked up from germline, CDR1 is DFQATT and CDR2 is SNEGSKA (reference sequence). Trimming pared 6 bases from V and 9 bases from J, leaving 12 bases between. The CDR3 DNA reads as TGCAGTGCCAGCTCCCAGGGGCCCCAGCATTTT. Its translation: CSASSQGPQHF.